A selection of T cell receptor beta chains follows, all from one sample in a study of T cell responses to AZD1222 COVID-19 vaccine. Profiled with immunoSEQ multiplex PCR; TCRdb holds only in-frame clones, not every one. This sample has 90,000 to 110,000 clones; approximately 87% occur once, and the top ten carry 2% to 3%. The source material was peripheral blood, sampled on day 0 of AZD1222 vaccination. These receptors originate from an adult in good health. Each CDR3 is given with its conserved first and last residue. D genes are given only for firm matches. The size field is filled for only some rows; it gives once, few, many or a size class.

CDR3 DNA,CDR3 protein,CDR3 length,J gene,V gene,clone size,D gene
TGCGCCAGCAGCGTGTCCGGGACAGGGAACGGGGACACCATATATTTT,CASSVSGTGNGDTIYF,16,TRBJ1-3,TRBV5-1,-,TRBD1
TGTGCCACCAGCAGAGATTGGGGGGCGGGATTGGGCAATCAGCCCCAGCATTTT,CATSRDWGAGLGNQPQHF,18,TRBJ1-5,TRBV15,-,-
TGTGCCAGCAGAAGGACCTCCACAACTAATGAAAAACTGTTTTTT,CASRRTSTTNEKLFF,15,TRBJ1-4,TRBV6-5,-,-
TGTGCCGTCAGTTCCCCGGGGGAAGCCTACAATGAGCAGTTCTTC,CAVSSPGEAYNEQFF,15,TRBJ2-1,TRBV24-1,few,-
TGCAGCGTTGAAGGCTCAGGAGCTTATGGCTACACCTTC,CSVEGSGAYGYTF,13,TRBJ1-2,TRBV29-1,-,-
TGTGCCACCAAGGTTGGGCGGGGGCCAGATACGCAGTATTTT,CATKVGRGPDTQYF,14,TRBJ2-3,TRBV2,-,-
TGTGCCACCAGTGTAGCGGGGCGGGACAATGAGCAGTTCTTC,CATSVAGRDNEQFF,14,TRBJ2-1,TRBV24-1,-,TRBD2
TGTGCCAGCAGGGGGACCGACAGCCCTCACACAGATACGCAGTATTTT,CASRGTDSPHTDTQYF,16,TRBJ2-3,TRBV28,-,-
TGTGCCAGCAGCCGAGGGGCTAGCGGGCCCCAAGAGACCCAGTACTTC,CASSRGASGPQETQYF,16,TRBJ2-5,TRBV3-1/TRBV3-2,-,TRBD2
TGTGCCATCAGCCGACAGGGGCTGAACACTGAAGCTTTCTTT,CAISRQGLNTEAFF,14,TRBJ1-1,TRBV10-3,-,TRBD1
TGTGCCAGCAGCCCAGGGGGTGTCCTGGCTGGAAACACCATATATTTT,CASSPGGVLAGNTIYF,16,TRBJ1-3,TRBV2,few,TRBD1
TGTGCCAGCAGCTTATCTTTCGGGGGGGAGACCCAGTACTTC,CASSLSFGGETQYF,14,TRBJ2-5,TRBV13,-,TRBD2
TGTGCCAGCAGTTTTCGAGGAGTGAGCCAGCCCCAGCATTTT,CASSFRGVSQPQHF,14,TRBJ1-5,TRBV28,-,-
TGTGCCAGCGCCGGGATAGGGGACATTCAGTACTTC,CASAGIGDIQYF,12,TRBJ2-4,TRBV2,-,-
TGTGCCAGCAGCCGGACAAAAAACATTCAGTACTTC,CASSRTKNIQYF,12,TRBJ2-4,TRBV11-3,once,-
TGTGCCAGCAGAGCCAGGGCCCCAGATACGCAGTATTTT,CASRARAPDTQYF,13,TRBJ2-3,TRBV3-1/TRBV3-2,-,-
TGTGCCAGCAGCCAAGAAACGGGACTAGCGGGGAATGAGCAGTTCTTC,CASSQETGLAGNEQFF,16,TRBJ2-1,TRBV3-1/TRBV3-2,-,TRBD2
TGTGCCAGCAGTTTAGGTTGGAACACCATATATTTT,CASSLGWNTIYF,12,TRBJ1-3,TRBV28,-,-
TGTGCCAGCAGTCCACATGAGGGGGGCAATCAGCCCCAGCATTTT,CASSPHEGGNQPQHF,15,TRBJ1-5,TRBV6-5,-,-
TGTGCCAGCACTCGGGGGGGAGTTTCCGGGGAGCTGTTTTTT,CASTRGGVSGELFF,14,TRBJ2-2,TRBV5-4,-,TRBD2
TGTGCCACCAGTGACCCCGGGACAGGGGTGTCGCAGCCCCAGCATTTT,CATSDPGTGVSQPQHF,16,TRBJ1-5,TRBV24-1,-,TRBD1
TGTGCCAGCAGCCAGGACACATACAATGAGCAGTTCTTC,CASSQDTYNEQFF,13,TRBJ2-1,TRBV5-6,-,-
TGTGCCAGCAGCCCCGGGACTACCTCCTACGAGCAGTACTTC,CASSPGTTSYEQYF,14,TRBJ2-7,TRBV3-1/TRBV3-2,-,TRBD2